This T cell receptor (beta chain) was captured by sequencing in a study of CD8 T cells in Susac syndrome. Unmatched junction bases numbered 9, after V lost 1 base and J lost 5 bases. CDR3 length: 16 amino acids. Germline CDR1 MDHEN, CDR2 SYDVKM. The study sequenced TCR beta in blood CD8+ and CD4+ T cells. The multiple sclerosis controls comprised treatment-naive patients whose relapsing-remitting disease was stable or active. Negative isolation yielded the CD8+ and CD4+ T cells, while FACS enriched the TEMRA cells. Note on this clonotype: The antigen is not known.

Reverse transcription of roughly 0.5 to 1 ug RNA used random hexamers. MiXCR, applied by TCRdb to the immunoSEQ multiplex PCR reads, yields one record per CDR3 protein. This table has around 280,000 distinct CDR3 sequences, approximately 81% appearing once. General study points: The study's TCR sequencing and HLA analysis drew on a certain number of individuals. That number was acknowledged as relatively small.

V and J are TRBV28 and TRBJ2-3, with 7 bases identical to TRBD1. Sequenced material: CD8+ T cells from PBMCs. The source of this sequence is a human donor with multiple sclerosis. DNA for the CDR3: TGTGCCAGCAGTTTATTGGTAGGGGGCGCGGGAGATACGCAGTATTTT. This encodes CASSLLVGGAGDTQYF. Full variable domain (rest looked up from reference TRBV28 and TRBJ2-3): DVKVTQSSRYLVKRTGEKVFLECVQDMDHENMFWYRQDPGLGLRLIYFSYDVKMKEKGDIPEGYSVSREKKERFSLILESASTNQTSMYLCASSLLVGGAGDTQYFGPGTRLTVL.